This TCR beta chain is drawn from a study of T cells after yellow fever vaccination. Study conclusions and caveats: Researchers report a weaker secondary response that nonetheless peaked faster, day 5 versus 15. A small proportion of clonotypes was detected in both the CD4 and CD8 compartments.

Template switching by 5'RACE produced TCR cDNA, adding a universal primer site and UMIs. TCRdb itself ran the 5' RACE reads through MiXCR, one entry per CDR3 protein. The sample holds 150,000 to 200,000 distinct CDR3 sequences, more than 5.5% seen once. V lost 5 bases, J lost 13 bases, and 20 bases lay in between. This CDR3 is built from 13 residues. Germline assignment: CDR1 SGHTA and CDR2 FQGNSA. To note about this clonotype: What it binds is unknown. A much larger clone lies a single base off, so this may be a read error.

This clonotype was sampled from a man aged 18 to 29 who received the YFV17D yellow fever vaccine. The gene calls are TRBV7-2 and TRBJ2-5; tentatively, D is TRBD2 (6 bases). The sample was CD4+ T cells sorted from PBMCs, taken about 5 days after the first yellow fever vaccination. CDR3 in DNA: TGTGCCAGCAGCGCCAGAGACACGGGAGTATTGTACTTC. Protein product: CASSARDTGVLYF.